The 5 T cell receptor beta chains in this list originate from one sample, sequenced in a study of a mutant IDH1 vaccine in newly diagnosed glioma. The protocol was immunoSEQ multiplex PCR, while the TCRdb copy is restricted to in-frame clones and leaves out a portion. The repertoire has roughly 51,000 clones, around 81% of them found once; the top ten carry roughly 3.5%. Stated time point: week 5, during vaccination. Mutant IDH1 20-mer peptide, at 300 ug, made up each vaccine dose, with topical imiquimod. For these TCRs, the target antigens are not known. Source: PBMCs, taken from a glioma patient whose treatment included an IDH1 peptide vaccine. Receptors were obtained from a young man with glioma.

The rearrangement joins TRBV18 to TRBJ1-1; 10 nucleotides align to TRBD1. The CDR3 totals 15 residues. Germline assignment: CDR1 KGHSH and CDR2 LQKENI. The V segment lost 3 bases and the J segment 4 bases; nucleotides outside the gene matches: 5. The CDR3 nucleotides are TGTGCCAGCTCACCCTCGCGGACAGGGGGCACTGAAGCTTTCTTT. This sequence encodes CASSPSRTGGTEAFF.

V and J are TRBV18 and TRBJ2-3; tentatively, D is TRBD1 or TRBD2 (6 bases each). Germline V gene sequence: CDR1 KGHSH, CDR2 LQKENI. This CDR3 comprises 16 residues. V was cut by 0 bases and J by 4 bases, with 14 bases left in between. The CDR3 sequence is CASSPPGSGAADTQYF. CDR3 nucleotide sequence: TGTGCCAGCTCACCACCGGGGTCGGGGGCCGCAGATACGCAGTATTTT.

J is TRBJ2-3 and V is TRBV27; no clear D. Germline V gene sequence: CDR1 MNHEY, CDR2 SMNVEV (reference sequence). This CDR3 is 14 amino acids long. V lost 5 bases and J lost 4, with 13 bases in between. CDR3 in DNA: TGTGCCAGCAGTCTGTCGGTCGGGTCAGATACGCAGTATTTT. Protein: CASSLSVGSDTQYF.

This chain uses TRBV5-8 with TRBJ1-2; D not certain. Germline-derived CDR1 and CDR2 are SGHTS and YDEGEE. The CDR3 is 12 amino acids. Trimming pared 4 bases from V and 5 bases from J, leaving 9 bases between. CDR3 sequence reads: CASSLDRYGYTF. CDR3 nucleotide sequence: TGTGCCAGCAGCCTAGACCGTTATGGCTACACCTTC.

The rearrangement uses TRBV27 and TRBJ2-5, with D maybe TRBD2 (6 bases). CDR3 length: 15 residues. CDR1 MNHEY and CDR2 SMNVEV come from the germline V gene (reference sequence). V lost 1 base and J 1 base, leaving 10 bases between the germline ends. CDR3 nucleotides: TGTGCCAGCAGTTTATTAACCGGGGGCCAAGAGACCCAGTACTTC. Translation gives CASSLLTGGQETQYF.